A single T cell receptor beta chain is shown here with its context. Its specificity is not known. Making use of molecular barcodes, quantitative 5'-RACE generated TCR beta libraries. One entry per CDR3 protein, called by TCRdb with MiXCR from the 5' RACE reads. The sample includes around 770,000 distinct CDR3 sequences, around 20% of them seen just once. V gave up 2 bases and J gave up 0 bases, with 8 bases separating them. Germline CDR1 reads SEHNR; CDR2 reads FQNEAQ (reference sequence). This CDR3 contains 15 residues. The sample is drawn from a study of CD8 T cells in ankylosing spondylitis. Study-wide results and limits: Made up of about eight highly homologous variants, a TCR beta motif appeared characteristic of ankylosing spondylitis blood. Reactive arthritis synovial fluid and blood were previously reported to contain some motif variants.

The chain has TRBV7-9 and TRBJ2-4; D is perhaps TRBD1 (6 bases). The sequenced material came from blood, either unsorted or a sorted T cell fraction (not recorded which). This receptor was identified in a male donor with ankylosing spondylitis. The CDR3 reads CASSLTGIAKNIQYF. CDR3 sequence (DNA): TGTGCCAGCAGCTTAACAGGGATAGCCAAAAACATTCAGTACTTC.